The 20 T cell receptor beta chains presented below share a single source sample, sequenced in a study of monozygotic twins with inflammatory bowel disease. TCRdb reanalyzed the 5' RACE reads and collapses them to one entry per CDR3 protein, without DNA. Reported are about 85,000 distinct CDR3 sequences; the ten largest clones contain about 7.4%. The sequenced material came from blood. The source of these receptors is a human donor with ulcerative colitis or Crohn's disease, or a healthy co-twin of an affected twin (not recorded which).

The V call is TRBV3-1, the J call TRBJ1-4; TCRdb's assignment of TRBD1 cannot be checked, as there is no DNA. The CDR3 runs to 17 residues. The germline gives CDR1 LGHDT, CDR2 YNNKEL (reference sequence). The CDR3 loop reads CASSQDGRGPVNEKLFF. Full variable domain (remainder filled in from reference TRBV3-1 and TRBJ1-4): DTAVSQTPKYLVTQMGNDKSIKCEQNLGHDTMYWYKQDSKKFLKIMFSYNNKELIINETVPNRFSPKSPDKAHLNLHINSLELGDSAVYFCASSQDGRGPVNEKLFFGSGTQLSVL.

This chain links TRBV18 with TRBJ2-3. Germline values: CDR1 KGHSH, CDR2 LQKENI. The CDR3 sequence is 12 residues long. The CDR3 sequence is CASSPETDTQYF.

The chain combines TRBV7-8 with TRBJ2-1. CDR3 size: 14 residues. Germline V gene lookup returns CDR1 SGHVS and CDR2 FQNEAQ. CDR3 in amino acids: CASSLYSQYNEQFF.

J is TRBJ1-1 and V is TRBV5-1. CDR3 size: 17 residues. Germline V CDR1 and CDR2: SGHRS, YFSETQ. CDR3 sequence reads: CASSLVPALPLNTEAFF.

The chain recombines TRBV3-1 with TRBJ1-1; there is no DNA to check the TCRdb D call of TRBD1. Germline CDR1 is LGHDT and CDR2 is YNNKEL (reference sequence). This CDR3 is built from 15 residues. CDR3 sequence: CASSLTIGSSSRDVF.

CDR3 protein: CASSWVPYNSPLHF. The chain is built from TRBV6-5 and TRBJ1-6. CDR3 size: 14 residues. Looked up from germline, CDR1 is MNHEY and CDR2 is SVGAGI.

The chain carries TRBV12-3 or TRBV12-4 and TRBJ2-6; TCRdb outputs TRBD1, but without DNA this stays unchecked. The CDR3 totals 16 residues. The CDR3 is CASSLGTGTGANVLTF.

Here the CDR3 reads CASSQDWARRRETQYF. The chain has TRBV4-1 and TRBJ2-5. In germline, CDR1 is MGHRA, CDR2 YSYEKL. The CDR3 has 16 amino acids.

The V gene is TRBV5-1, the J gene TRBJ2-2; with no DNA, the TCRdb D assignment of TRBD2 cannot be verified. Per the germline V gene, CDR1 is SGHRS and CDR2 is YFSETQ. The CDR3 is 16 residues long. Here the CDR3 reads CASSNVRTPNTGELFF. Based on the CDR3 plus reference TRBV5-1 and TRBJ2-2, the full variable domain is KAGVTQTPRYLIKTRGQQVTLSCSPISGHRSVSWYQQTPGQGLQFLFEYFSETQRNKGNFPGRFSGRQFSNSRSEMNVSTLELGDSALYLCASSNVRTPNTGELFFGEGSRLTVL.

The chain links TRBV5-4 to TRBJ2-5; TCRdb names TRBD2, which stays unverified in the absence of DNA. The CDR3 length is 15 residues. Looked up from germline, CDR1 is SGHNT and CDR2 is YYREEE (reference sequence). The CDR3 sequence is CASSERTSLGETQYF.

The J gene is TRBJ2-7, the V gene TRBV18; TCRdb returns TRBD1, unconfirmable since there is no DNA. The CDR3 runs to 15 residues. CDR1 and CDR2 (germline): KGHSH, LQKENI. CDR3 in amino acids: CASSPLRAGVGEQYF.

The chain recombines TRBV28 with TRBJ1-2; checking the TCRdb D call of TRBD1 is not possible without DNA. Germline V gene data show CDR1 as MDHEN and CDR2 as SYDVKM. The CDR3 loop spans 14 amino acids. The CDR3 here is CASYDRDHNYGYTF.

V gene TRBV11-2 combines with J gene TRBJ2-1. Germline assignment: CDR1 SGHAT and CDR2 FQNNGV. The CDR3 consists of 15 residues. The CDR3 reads CASSLTSPIYNEQFF.

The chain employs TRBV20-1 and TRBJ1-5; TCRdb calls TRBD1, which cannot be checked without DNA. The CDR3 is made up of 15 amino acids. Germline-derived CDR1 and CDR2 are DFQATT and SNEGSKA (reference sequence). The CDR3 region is CSARVRGLRNQPQHF.

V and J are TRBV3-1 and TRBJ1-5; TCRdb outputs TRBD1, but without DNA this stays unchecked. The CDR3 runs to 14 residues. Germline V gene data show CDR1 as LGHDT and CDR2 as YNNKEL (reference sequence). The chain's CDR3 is CASSQGQGYQPQHF.

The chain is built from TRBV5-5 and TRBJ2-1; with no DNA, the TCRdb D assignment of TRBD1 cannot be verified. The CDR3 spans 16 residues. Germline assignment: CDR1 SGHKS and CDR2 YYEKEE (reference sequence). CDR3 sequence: CASSIQAGTGRNEQFF.

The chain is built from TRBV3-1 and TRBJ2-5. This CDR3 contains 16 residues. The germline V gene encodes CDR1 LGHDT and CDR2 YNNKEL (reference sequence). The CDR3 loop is CASSPRLGDDQETQYF.

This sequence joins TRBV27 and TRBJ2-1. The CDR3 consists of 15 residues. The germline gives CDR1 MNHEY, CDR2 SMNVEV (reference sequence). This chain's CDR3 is CASSLNWLATNEQFF.

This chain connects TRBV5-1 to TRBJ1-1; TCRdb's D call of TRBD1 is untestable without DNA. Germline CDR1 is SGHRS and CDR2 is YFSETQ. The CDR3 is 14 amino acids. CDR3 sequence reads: CASSFSTGWPEAFF.

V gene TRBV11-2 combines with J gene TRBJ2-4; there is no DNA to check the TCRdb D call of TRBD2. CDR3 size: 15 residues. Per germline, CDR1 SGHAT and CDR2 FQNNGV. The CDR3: CASSSAGYAKNIQNF.